These 2 T cell receptor beta chains share one sample of origin, sequenced in a study of shared clonotypes between healthy human individuals. Using immunoSEQ multiplex PCR, the repertoire was profiled, and TCRdb retains in-frame clones only, with some absent. The table includes roughly 2.5 million clones, 90% to 95% detected once. The sample consisted of naive CD4+ T cells sorted from blood. Subset of the sample: CD45RA+ positively selected. These receptors were collected from a man between 18 and 35 years old in good health.

The chain has TRBV18 and TRBJ2-2; TRBD1 matches at 9 bases. This CDR3 region has 15 residues. CDR1 and CDR2 from the germline V gene are KGHSH and LQKENI. V trimming: 2 bases; J trimming: 8 bases; junction bases outside the gene matches: 6. The CDR3 here is CASSPRDRESGELFF. The CDR3 nucleotides read TGTGCCAGCTCACCAAGGGACAGGGAATCGGGGGAGCTGTTTTTT.

This chain uses TRBV19 with TRBJ1-1, with D possibly matching TRBD1 (5 bases). V was clipped by 4 bases and J by 5 bases, with 14 bases between them. This CDR3 is built from 14 residues. Germline V CDR1 and CDR2: LNHDA, SQIVND (reference sequence). The CDR3 DNA reads TGTGCCAGTAGTAAGGACACCTCGAAGACTGAAGCTTTCTTT. Its protein product is CASSKDTSKTEAFF.